The 8 T cell receptor beta chains below were found in one sample sequenced in a study of T-cell memory formation after mild COVID-19. One entry per CDR3 protein results from TCRdb running MiXCR on the 5' RACE reads. Counted here are hundreds of thousands of distinct CDR3 sequences, 13% to 15% occurring once; the ten biggest clones make up approximately 20%. Sequenced material: PBMCs or a T cell subset sorted from them (not recorded which). The source is a man aged 18 to 29 who had mild COVID-19 (a few samples of this study predate the infection). Cell type and time point are not known.

The table lists this clonotype with a few counts. The rearrangement links TRBV2 to TRBJ1-1; D gene ambiguous. Trimming stripped 2 bases from V and 0 bases from J, with 7 bases between. CDR1 and CDR2 (germline): SNHLY, FYNNEI. The CDR3 loop spans 14 amino acids. CDR3 protein: CASSEQRMNTEAFF. The CDR3 DNA reads TGTGCCAGCAGTGAACAGCGAATGAACACTGAAGCTTTCTTT. Full variable domain (missing parts from reference TRBV2 and TRBJ1-1): EPEVTQTPSHQVTQMGQEVILRCVPISNHLYFYWYRQILGQKVEFLVSFYNNEISEKSEIFDDQFSVERPDGSNFTLKIRSTKLEDSAMYFCASSEQRMNTEAFFGQGTRLTVV.

The chain couples TRBV6-5 to TRBJ2-7; 8 bases are shared with TRBD1. The CDR3 extends over 15 amino acids. Germline V CDR1 and CDR2: MNHEY, SVGAGI. J was trimmed by 3 bases and V by 5 bases; bases with no gene match: 9. CDR3 DNA: TGTGCCAGCAGTCAAAGGACAGGGATCATCTACGAGCAGTACTTC. Translation gives CASSQRTGIIYEQYF.

The sample holds a few counts of this clonotype. V and J are TRBV6-6 and TRBJ2-7; the D is unclear. The CDR3 length is 14 residues. Per the germline V gene, CDR1 is MNHNY and CDR2 is SVGAGI (reference sequence). Between the trimmed V and J ends, which lost 2 bases and 3 bases, there was a span of 11 bases. The CDR3 coding sequence is TGTGCCAGCAGTTACACTGACACCAGCTACGAGCAGTACGTC. This translates into CASSYTDTSYEQYV.

This clonotype was seen a few times. The chain combines TRBV30 with TRBJ2-5, with D maybe TRBD1 (5 bases). The CDR3 extends over 13 amino acids. The ends were cut back, 2 bases at V and 1 base at J, with 8 bases in the middle. Germline V CDR1 and CDR2: GTSNPN, SVGIG (reference sequence). The CDR3 loop reads CAWSPDSQETQYF. CDR3 coding DNA: TGTGCCTGGAGTCCCGACAGCCAAGAGACCCAGTACTTC.

The rearrangement uses TRBV10-3 and TRBJ2-3; TRBD2 matches 9 bases. The V and J ends lost 11 bases and 4 bases, in that order; junction bases with no gene match: 10. CDR1 ENHRY and CDR2 SYGVKD come from the germline V gene. The CDR3 covers 14 residues. The CDR3: CAAQRGAGSDTQYF. DNA for the CDR3: TGTGCCGCTCAGCGGGGGGCGGGATCAGATACGCAGTATTTT.

Many counts were recorded for this clonotype. The genes are TRBV9 and TRBJ2-1, with 10 nucleotides matching TRBD1. CDR1 SGDLS and CDR2 YYNGEE come from the germline V gene. CDR3 size: 15 residues. Trimming removed 2 bases from V and 10 bases from J; junction bases left unmatched: 9. The CDR3 is CASSVRDRGVPEQFF. Written as DNA, the CDR3 is TGTGCCAGCAGCGTCCGGGACAGGGGAGTACCCGAGCAGTTCTTC.

CDR3 sequence (DNA): TGTGCCAGCAGTTGGGGGACTAATGAAAAACTGTTTTTT. It yields the protein CASSWGTNEKLFF. V is TRBV6-5 and J is TRBJ1-4; tentative D call: TRBD1 (5 bases). Trimming shortened V by 4 bases and J by 2 bases, and 5 bases separated the two germline ends. The germline gives CDR1 MNHEY, CDR2 SVGAGI. The CDR3 is 13 residues long.

The chain employs TRBV7-9 and TRBJ2-3; 8 positions agree with TRBD2. The CDR3 is made up of 14 amino acids. J lost 4 bases, V lost 8 bases, and 8 bases had no gene match. CDR1 and CDR2 (germline): SEHNR, FQNEAQ (reference sequence). The CDR3 spells CASQGGGQPDTQYF. Here the CDR3 DNA reads TGTGCCAGCCAGGGCGGGGGGCAGCCAGATACGCAGTATTTT.